The present entry profiles one TCR beta chain with its context. The target antigen is unknown. These data originate in a study of cytomegalovirus exposure and HLA in healthy donors. Study-wide results and limits: Cytomegalovirus association was listed for about 150 TCR beta chains. Earlier analysis yielded a pattern in which most TCR beta V segments were productive about 87% or about 30% of the time. There were reportedly fewer N-insertions in an Asian-associated ancestry cluster than the roughly 670-donor mean, in a later analysis. Cytomegalovirus status was reportedly diagnosed by the classifier with high sensitivity and specificity.

With 60 Vbeta and 13 Jbeta primers, the PCR was carried out. This table comes from immunoSEQ multiplex PCR, and its TCRdb copy is limited to in-frame clones, with some not included. The sample lists about 130,000 clones; roughly three quarters were seen once. Trimming cost V 5 bases and J 2 bases; bases outside gene matches: 10. The CDR3 spans 15 residues. The germline V gene has CDR1 SGHDT and CDR2 YYEEEE. The clonotype was recovered from a woman in her 40s in good health and CMV-seronegative. The V gene is TRBV5-6, the J gene TRBJ2-7, with 7 bases that match TRBD2. The sequenced sample consisted of PBMCs. CDR3 protein: CASSPGRGRPYEQYF. The CDR3 nucleotides read TGTGCCAGCAGTCCGGGGAGGGGTCGCCCCTACGAGCAGTACTTC.